This entry concerns a single T cell receptor (beta chain). The antigen is not known. Method: immunoSEQ multiplex PCR; TCRdb's copy keeps in-frame clones and lacks some. Of fewer than 10,000 clones listed, more than 75% are singletons. Trimming removed 3 bases at V and 2 bases at J, with 11 bases between. The CDR3 covers 14 residues. From germline, CDR1 is MNHEY and CDR2 SVGAGI. The data belong to a study of T cell repertoires in ileal Crohn's disease. General observations from the study: Mucosal expansions were suggested to be mainly CD8 T cells.

The specimen sequenced was ileal tissue. The receptor was derived from an adult with Crohn's disease. The chain recombines TRBV6-5 with TRBJ2-7; D unclear. The CDR3 coding sequence is TGTGCCAGCAGTTATGGCGGCACAACCTACGAGCAGTACTTC. Protein sequence: CASSYGGTTYEQYF.